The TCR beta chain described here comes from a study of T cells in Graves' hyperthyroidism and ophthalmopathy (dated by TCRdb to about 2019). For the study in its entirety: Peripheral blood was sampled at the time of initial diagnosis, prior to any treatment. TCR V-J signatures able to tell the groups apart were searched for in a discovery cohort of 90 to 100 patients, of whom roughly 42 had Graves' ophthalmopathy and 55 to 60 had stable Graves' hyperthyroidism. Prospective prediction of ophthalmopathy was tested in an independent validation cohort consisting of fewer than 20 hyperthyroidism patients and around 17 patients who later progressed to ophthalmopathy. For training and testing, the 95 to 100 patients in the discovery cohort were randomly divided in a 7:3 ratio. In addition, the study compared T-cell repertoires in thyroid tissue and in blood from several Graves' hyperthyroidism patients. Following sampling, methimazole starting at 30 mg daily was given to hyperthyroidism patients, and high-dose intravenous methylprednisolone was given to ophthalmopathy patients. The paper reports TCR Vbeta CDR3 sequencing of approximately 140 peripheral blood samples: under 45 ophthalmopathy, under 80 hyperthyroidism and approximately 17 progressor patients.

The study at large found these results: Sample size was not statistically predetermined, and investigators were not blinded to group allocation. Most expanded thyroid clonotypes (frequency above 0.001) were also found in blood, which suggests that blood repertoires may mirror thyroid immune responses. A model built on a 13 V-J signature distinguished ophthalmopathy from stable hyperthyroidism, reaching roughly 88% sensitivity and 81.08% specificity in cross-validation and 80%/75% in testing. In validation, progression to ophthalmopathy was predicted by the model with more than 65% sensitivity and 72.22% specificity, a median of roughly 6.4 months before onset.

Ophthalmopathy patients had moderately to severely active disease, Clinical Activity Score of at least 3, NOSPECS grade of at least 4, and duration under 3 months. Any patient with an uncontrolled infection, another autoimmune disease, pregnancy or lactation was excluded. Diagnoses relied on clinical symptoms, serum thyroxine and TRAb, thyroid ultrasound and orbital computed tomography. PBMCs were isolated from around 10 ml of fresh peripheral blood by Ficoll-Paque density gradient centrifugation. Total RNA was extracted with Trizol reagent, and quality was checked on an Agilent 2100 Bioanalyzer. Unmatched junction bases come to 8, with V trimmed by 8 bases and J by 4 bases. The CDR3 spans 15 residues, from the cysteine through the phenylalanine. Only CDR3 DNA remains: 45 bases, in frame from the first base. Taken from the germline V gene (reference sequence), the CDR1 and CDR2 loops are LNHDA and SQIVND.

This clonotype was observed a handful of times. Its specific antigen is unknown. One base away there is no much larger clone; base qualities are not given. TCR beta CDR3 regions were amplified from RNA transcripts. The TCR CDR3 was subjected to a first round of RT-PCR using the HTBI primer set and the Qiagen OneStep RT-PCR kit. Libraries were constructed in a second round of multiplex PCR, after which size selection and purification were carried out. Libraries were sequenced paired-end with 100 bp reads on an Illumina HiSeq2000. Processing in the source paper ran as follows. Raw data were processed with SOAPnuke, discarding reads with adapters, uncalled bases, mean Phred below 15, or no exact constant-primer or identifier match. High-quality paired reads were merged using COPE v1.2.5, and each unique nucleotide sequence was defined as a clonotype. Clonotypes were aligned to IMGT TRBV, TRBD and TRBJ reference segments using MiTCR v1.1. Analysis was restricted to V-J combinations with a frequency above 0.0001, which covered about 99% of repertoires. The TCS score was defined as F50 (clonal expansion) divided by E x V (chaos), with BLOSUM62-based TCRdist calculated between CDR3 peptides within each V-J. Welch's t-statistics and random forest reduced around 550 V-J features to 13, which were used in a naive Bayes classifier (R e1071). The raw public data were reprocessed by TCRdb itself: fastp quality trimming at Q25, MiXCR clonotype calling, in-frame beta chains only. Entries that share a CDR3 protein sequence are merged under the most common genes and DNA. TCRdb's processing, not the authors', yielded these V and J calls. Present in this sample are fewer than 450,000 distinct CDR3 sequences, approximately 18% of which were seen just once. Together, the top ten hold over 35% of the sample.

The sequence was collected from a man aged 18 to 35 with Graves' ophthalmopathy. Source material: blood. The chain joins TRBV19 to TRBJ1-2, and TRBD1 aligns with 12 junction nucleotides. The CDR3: CASGDRGQKGYGYTF. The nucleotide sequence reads TGTGCCAGTGGGGACAGGGGGCAAAAAGGCTATGGCTACACCTTC.